This T cell receptor (beta chain) was obtained from a study of B cell selection in AIRE deficiency. Conventional CD4 T cells were sorted as CD4+CD127+ cells. Worth noting for this clone: At one end, the junction sequence differs from germline, possibly due to a read error.

Sequencing used immunoSEQ multiplex PCR; TCRdb keeps in-frame clones, though not all of them. The sample gives fewer than 30,000 clones, approximately 96% of which show up once; over 0.2% is in the top ten. Germline loops: CDR1 MNHNS, CDR2 SASEGT. This CDR3 spans 12 amino acids. The chain links TRBV6-1 to TRBJ1-1; the D is unclear. The sample comprised CD4+CD127+ conventional T cells sorted from PBMCs. The sequence was collected from a human donor in good health. As DNA, the CDR3 is TGTGCCATCAGTGGAGCGAACACTGAAGCTTTCTTT. Protein sequence: CAISGANTEAFF.